This entry lists 11 T cell receptor beta chains sequenced from one sample in a study of T-cell memory formation after mild COVID-19. One entry per CDR3 protein results from TCRdb running MiXCR on the 5' RACE reads. Here the sample spans about 82,000 distinct CDR3 sequences, 9.5% to 15% being singletons. Sequenced input: PBMCs or a T cell subset sorted from them (not recorded which). The receptors originated from a man between 18 and 35 years old who had mild COVID-19 (a few samples of this study predate the infection). Cell type and time point are not known.

The V and J genes are TRBV7-2 and TRBJ2-1, with TRBD2 matching over 11 bases. The V gene end was trimmed by 8 bases and the J gene end by 6 bases; junction bases not matched to a gene: 6. Germline loops: CDR1 SGHTA, CDR2 FQGNSA. The CDR3 has 14 residues. The CDR3 bases are TGTGCCAGCGCGCTTGGGACTAGCGGCAATGAGCAGTTCTTC. Its protein is CASALGTSGNEQFF.

This clonotype was counted a few times. This chain joins TRBV7-6 and TRBJ2-1, with D maybe TRBD2 (6 bases). Germline V lookup: CDR1 SGHVS, CDR2 FNYEAQ. The CDR3 totals 16 residues. V lost 4 bases and J lost 4, with 17 bases in between. The CDR3 nucleotides are TGTGCCAGCAGCTGGGCGGCGGGGACCCCTTACAATGAGCAGTTCTTC. Translation gives CASSWAAGTPYNEQFF.

The chain has TRBV6-5 and TRBJ2-7, with 9 nucleotides matching TRBD1. V trimming: 2 bases; J trimming: 7 bases; junction bases outside the gene matches: 0. Germline V CDR1 and CDR2: MNHEY, SVGAGI. This CDR3 has 12 amino acids. CDR3 region: CASSYGTGEQYF. For the CDR3, the DNA is TGTGCCAGCAGTTACGGGACAGGGGAGCAGTACTTC.

This chain links TRBV7-9 with TRBJ2-3; 7 bases are shared with TRBD1. Looked up from germline, CDR1 is SEHNR and CDR2 is FQNEAQ (reference sequence). The CDR3 is 19 residues long. V shed 1 base, J shed 2 bases, and the junction held 15 bases outside the gene matches. The DNA of the CDR3 is TGTGCCAGCAGCTTAGTTTCGGCAGGGGGAAGTGGAATCACAGATACGCAGTATTTT. Amino acid sequence: CASSLVSAGGSGITDTQYF. Filled out from reference TRBV7-9 and TRBJ2-3, the complete variable domain reads DTGVSQNPRHKITKRGQNVTFRCDPISEHNRLYWYRQTLGQGPEFLTYFQNEAQLEKSRLLSDRFSAERPKGSFSTLEIQRTEQGDSAMYLCASSLVSAGGSGITDTQYFGPGTRLTVL.

Ten or more counts support this clonotype. The chain joins TRBV7-2 to TRBJ2-3; D possibly matches TRBD1 or TRBD2 (6 bases each). The V end lost 5 bases, the J end lost 2 bases, and 14 bases lay between the germline ends. This CDR3 has 15 amino acids. Germline assignment: CDR1 SGHTA and CDR2 FQGNSA. The CDR3 spells CASSPPEGVTDTQYF. CDR3 coding DNA: TGTGCCAGCAGCCCGCCGGAGGGGGTCACAGATACGCAGTATTTT.

V is TRBV7-6 and J is TRBJ2-7, with 10 bases that match TRBD2. The CDR3 runs 14 residues. Germline lookup yields CDR1 SGHVS and CDR2 FNYEAQ. V lost 2 bases and J lost 2; bases outside the gene matches: 0. This CDR3 is CASSLLAGAYEQYF. The DNA for the CDR3 is TGTGCCAGCAGCTTACTAGCGGGGGCCTACGAGCAGTACTTC.

V gene TRBV7-2 combines with J gene TRBJ2-2; D might be TRBD1 (5 bases). This CDR3 spans 15 amino acids. CDR1 is SGHTA and CDR2 is FQGNSA in the germline V gene. Trimming stripped 1 base from V and 5 bases from J, with 11 bases between. The CDR3 DNA reads TGTGCCAGCAGCTTAGTCCCTGCAGGGACCGGGGAGCTGTTTTTT. It codes for CASSLVPAGTGELFF.

V gene TRBV7-8 combines with J gene TRBJ2-1, with unresolved D. Per germline, CDR1 SGHVS and CDR2 FQNEAQ. The CDR3 totals 15 residues. V lost 5 bases and J lost 0, with 11 bases in between. CDR3 DNA sequence: TGTGCCAGCAGCCCTGGCCCCGGCTCCTACAATGAGCAGTTCTTC. Residues: CASSPGPGSYNEQFF. Full variable domain (rest looked up from reference TRBV7-8 and TRBJ2-1): GAGVSQSPRYKVAKRGQDVALRCDPISGHVSLFWYQQALGQGPEFLTYFQNEAQLDKSGLPSDRFFAERPEGSVSTLKIQRTQQEDSAVYLCASSPGPGSYNEQFFGPGTRLTVL.

This sequence joins TRBV5-1 and TRBJ2-7; the D call may be TRBD1 or TRBD2 (5 bases each). V was pared by 4 bases and J by 2 bases, with 16 bases between. The length of the CDR3 is 15 residues. Germline CDR1 is SGHRS and CDR2 is YFSETQ. CDR3: CASSVTGTVTYEQYF. For the CDR3, the DNA is TGCGCCAGCAGCGTGACCGGGACGGTTACCTACGAGCAGTACTTC.

The V call is TRBV6-1, the J call TRBJ1-1; 8 bases agree with TRBD1. CDR3 length: 15 amino acids. Germline-derived CDR1 and CDR2 are MNHNS and SASEGT. V lost 3 bases to trimming and J lost 5 bases; unmatched junction nucleotides: 8. The CDR3 region is CASSEVNRGFTEAFF. DNA of the CDR3: TGTGCCAGCAGTGAGGTGAACAGGGGGTTTACTGAAGCTTTCTTT.

This chain connects TRBV27 to TRBJ1-2; unclear D gene. CDR1 is MNHEY, CDR2 SMNVEV, per germline (reference sequence). The CDR3 is made up of 14 amino acids. The ends were cut back, 2 bases at V and 4 bases at J, with 11 bases in the middle. The CDR3 region has the DNA TGTGCCAGCAGTTTAGAGGCGGGGAGCTATGGCTACACCTTC. Residues: CASSLEAGSYGYTF.